This TCR beta chain was identified in a study of shared clonotypes between healthy human individuals. Note on this clone: No antigen is known for it.

Replicate sorted-subset PCRs were loaded with 150 to 200 ng DNA, about 30,000 T cell genomes. The table came from immunoSEQ multiplex PCR; TCRdb's copy has only in-frame clones and leaves some out. The sample gives 1,500,000 or so clones, approximately 98.5% of which show up once; about 0.4% is in the top ten. Participating donors were healthy, HIV-negative adults free of recent acute infections or vaccinations. Each sample came from a Caucasian adult donor living in Nashville, Tennessee. Findings and caveats of the study: Blood was the sole source, and tissue repertoires probably differ.

This CDR3 is built from 18 residues. The V gene lost 7 bases and the J gene lost 9 bases, with 31 bases spanning the gap. In germline, CDR1 is MGHDK, CDR2 SYGVNS. The chain carries TRBV25-1 and TRBJ2-1; D gene uncertain. This receptor was obtained from a man aged 25 to 45 in good health. The sample comprised naive CD4+ T cells sorted from blood. Subset in this sample: CD45RA+ positively selected. This CDR3 is CASTPPGRRRPPPGEQFF. As DNA, the CDR3 is TGTGCCAGCACCCCCCCAGGTAGGCGTAGGCCACCGCCCGGTGAGCAGTTCTTC.